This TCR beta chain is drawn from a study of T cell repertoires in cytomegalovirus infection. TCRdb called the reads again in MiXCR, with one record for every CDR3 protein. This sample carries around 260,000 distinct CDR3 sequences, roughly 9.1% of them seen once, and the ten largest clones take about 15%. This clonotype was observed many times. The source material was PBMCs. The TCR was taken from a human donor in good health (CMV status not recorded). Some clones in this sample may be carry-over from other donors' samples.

In DNA, the CDR3 is TGTGCCAGCAGGGGTGGGACAGGGGTCAATCAGCCCCAGCATTTT. It codes for CASRGGTGVNQPQHF. The rearrangement joins TRBV7-2 to TRBJ1-5; 10 bases align to TRBD1. CDR1 and CDR2 (germline): SGHTA, FQGNSA. V dropped 6 bases and J dropped 3; count of bases not matched to a gene: 5. The CDR3 length is 15 residues.